The source of this TCR beta chain is a study of CXCR3-negative and CXCR3-positive naive CD8 T cells. Findings of the study overall: Once cells were cryopreserved, CXCR3 expression went down partly, and most assays used fresh PBMCs. Naive cells positive for CXCR3 carried more hydrophobic TRB CDR3s than CXCR3-negative ones.

As for this clonotype: Antigen: not known.

The authors prepared UMI-labeled TRB cDNA libraries by 5' RACE. With the 5' RACE reads reprocessed, TCRdb shows one record per CDR3 protein and no DNA. The sample has about 150,000 distinct CDR3 sequences, and its top ten clones hold approximately 0.28%. The germline gives CDR1 DFQATT, CDR2 SNEGSKA (reference sequence). The CDR3 totals 13 residues. The specimen was naive CXCR3+ CD8+ T cells from blood. As to subset: CD45RO-CCR7+CD27+CD95- naive CD8+ T cells expressing CXCR3 (TNR3+). The rearrangement links TRBV20-1 to TRBJ1-2; TCRdb names TRBD1, which stays unverified in the absence of DNA. The source of this sequence is a human donor in good health. Some clones in this sample may be carry-over from other donors' samples. The CDR3: CSARPGTGFGYTF.